The rows below give T cell receptor beta chains drawn from one sample of a study of response to subunit inactivated influenza vaccine. TCRdb fed the RT-PCR reads into MiXCR, producing one record per CDR3 protein. Here the sample spans about 700,000 distinct CDR3 sequences, roughly 14% being singletons. This specimen consisted of PBMCs from blood, obtained roughly 12 days after vaccination. The origin of the receptors is a man in his fifties or sixties who received an inactivated influenza vaccine. CDR3s include the opening cysteine and the closing phenylalanine or tryptophan. The order of the fields is J gene, V gene, D gene, clone size, CDR3 DNA, CDR3 protein. The D gene is left open where the match is weak. Clone size is stated in some rows and not others, as once, few, many or a class when expanded.

>TRBJ2-4|TRBV18|.|.
TGTGCCAGCTCGCCCTATGGGGTAGCCAAAAACATTCAGTACTTC
CASSPYGVAKNIQYF
>TRBJ2-3|TRBV29-1|.|.
TGCAGCGTCCGCAGCAGAATCGGCACAGATACGCAGTATTTT
CSVRSRIGTDTQYF
>TRBJ2-1|TRBV5-1|.|few
TGCGCCAGCAGCGGCAGGCTGCGGTCCTACAATGAGCAGTTCTTC
CASSGRLRSYNEQFF
>TRBJ2-7|TRBV19|.|.
TGTGCCAGTAGTCTTGTGTATCGCCGAACCTACGAGCAGTACTTC
CASSLVYRRTYEQYF
>TRBJ2-7|TRBV3-1|TRBD2|many
TGTGCCAGCAGCCAAGTAAGAGGGAGGGCCTCCTACGAGCAGTACTTC
CASSQVRGRASYEQYF
>TRBJ2-7|TRBV7-9|.|many
TGTGCTTCGAGATTCGGGGATGGTTACGAGCAGTACTTC
CASRFGDGYEQYF
>TRBJ2-2|TRBV18|.|.
TGTGCCAGCTCGCCGACTTTTGGTGACCAAGGGAACACCGGGGAGCTGTTTTTT
CASSPTFGDQGNTGELFF
>TRBJ2-7|TRBV12-3/TRBV12-4|TRBD1|few
TGTGCCAGCAATATCGGACAGGGGGCCAACTACGAGCAGTACTTC
CASNIGQGANYEQYF
>TRBJ2-3|TRBV5-1|.|medium-sized
TGCGCCAGCAGCTCTACAAGACCTCAAGATACGCAGTATTTT
CASSSTRPQDTQYF
>TRBJ1-4|TRBV4-2|TRBD1|.
TGTGCCAGCAGCGGGGACTGGGACAGGGCGGATGAAAAACTGTTTTTT
CASSGDWDRADEKLFF
>TRBJ1-4|TRBV28|.|.
TGTGCCAGCAGTCGACAGGTCATGAAACTGTTTTTT
CASSRQVMKLFF
>TRBJ2-3|TRBV4-3|.|few
TGCGCCAGCAGCCAAGATTCTAGAACAGGCACAGATACGCAGTATTTT
CASSQDSRTGTDTQYF
>TRBJ2-3|TRBV28|.|.
TGTGCCAGCAGTTTGAAGAGTCCGGATACGCAGTATTTT
CASSLKSPDTQYF
>TRBJ2-1|TRBV6-2/TRBV6-3|.|few
TGTGCCAGCAGTTACTCGCCCCAGGGGCGGACCTACAATGAGCAGTTCTTC
CASSYSPQGRTYNEQFF
>TRBJ1-1|TRBV12-3/TRBV12-4|.|few
TGTGCCAGCAAGTTAACAGGGTGGGGCACTGAAGCTTTCTTT
CASKLTGWGTEAFF
>TRBJ2-1|TRBV14|TRBD2|.
TGTGCCAGCAGCCAAAGTCTAGCGGGAGTTTGGAATGAGCAGTTCTTC
CASSQSLAGVWNEQFF
>TRBJ2-7|TRBV14|.|.
TGTGCCAGCGGGGATCGGCCTTACGAGCAGTACTTC
CASGDRPYEQYF
>TRBJ2-5|TRBV3-1|TRBD2|few
TGTGCCAGCAGCCAAGATACGGGCGGGGGTTCCGAGTACTTC
CASSQDTGGGSEYF
>TRBJ2-7|TRBV7-9|TRBD1|many
TGTGCCAGCAGCCCAGGACAGGGGGCGGTCTACGAGCAGTACTTC
CASSPGQGAVYEQYF
>TRBJ2-3|TRBV19|.|few
TGTGCCAGTAGTATAGAGGGACCCCGGGACTTTCGGGATACGCAGTATTTT
CASSIEGPRDFRDTQYF